Listed below are T cell receptor beta chains from one sample, sequenced in a study of blood T cells in healthy people across ages. TCRdb recomputed calls from the 5' RACE reads with MiXCR, one row per CDR3 protein. This table has 700,000 to 900,000 distinct CDR3 sequences, around 25% appearing once. Separately, the same data were catalogued under a study of T cells of mothers and their children.

The sequenced sample consisted of blood. These receptors all stem from a boy under 18 in good health. Each CDR3 is given with its conserved first and last residue. Each record gives: D gene, clone size, V gene, J gene, CDR3 protein, CDR3 DNA. The D gene is left open where the match is weak. Part of the rows lack a size; the others show once, few, many or a class for expanded clones.

>-|few|TRBV9|TRBJ2-1
CASSVGAGALYNEQFF
TGTGCCAGCAGCGTAGGGGCGGGGGCCCTATACAATGAGCAGTTCTTC
>TRBD1|-|TRBV5-6|TRBJ2-7
CASSLFGTGPYEQYF
TGTGCCAGCAGCTTGTTCGGGACAGGACCCTACGAGCAGTACTTC
>-|-|TRBV7-9|TRBJ1-6
CASSLAYGGGNLGSPLHF
TGTGCCAGCAGCTTAGCTTACGGCGGGGGGAACCTCGGTTCACCCCTCCACTTT
>TRBD1|-|TRBV28|TRBJ2-7
CASSIWTGKDEQYF
TGTGCCAGCAGTATATGGACAGGGAAGGACGAGCAGTACTTC
>-|few|TRBV6-1|TRBJ2-1
CASRLSPGTAYNEQFF
TGTGCCAGCAGACTCTCCCCCGGGACGGCCTACAATGAGCAGTTCTTC
>-|-|TRBV5-1|TRBJ1-2
CASSFDSRTNYGYTF
TGCGCCAGCAGCTTCGACAGCCGTACTAACTATGGCTACACCTTC
>TRBD1|-|TRBV6-5|TRBJ2-1
CASTPSRTGLYEQFF
TGTGCCAGCACTCCCTCCAGGACAGGGTTGTATGAGCAGTTCTTC
>-|few|TRBV7-9|TRBJ1-4
CASSLLTGPGNEKLFF
TGTGCCAGCAGTCTCCTTACCGGGCCCGGCAATGAAAAACTGTTTTTT
>TRBD1|few|TRBV4-1|TRBJ1-1
CASSRGQGSTEAFF
TGCGCCAGCAGCCGTGGACAGGGAAGCACTGAAGCTTTCTTT
>-|-|TRBV5-1|TRBJ1-1
CASGGGYEAFF
TGCGCCAGCGGCGGGGGTTATGAAGCTTTCTTT
>-|few|TRBV10-2|TRBJ2-3
CASTGRITDTQYF
TGCGCCAGCACCGGACGAATCACAGATACGCAGTATTTT
>-|-|TRBV18|TRBJ1-1
CASSNHSGVGTEAFF
TGTGCCAGCTCCAACCATTCAGGGGTGGGGACTGAAGCTTTCTTT
>TRBD2|-|TRBV4-1|TRBJ2-3
CASSPRGLAGALSTDTQYF
TGCGCCAGCAGCCCCAGGGGACTAGCGGGGGCCCTTAGCACAGATACGCAGTATTTT
>-|-|TRBV7-9|TRBJ2-3
CASSSTSSDTQYF
TGTGCCAGCAGCTCTACTTCTTCAGATACGCAGTATTTT
>-|few|TRBV6-5|TRBJ1-3
CASSYPPASDFSGNTIYF
TGTGCCAGCAGTTACCCTCCGGCCAGCGATTTCTCTGGAAACACCATATATTTT
>-|-|TRBV9|TRBJ2-7
CASSVGGTTPHEQYF
TGTGCCAGCAGCGTAGGGGGGACAACTCCCCACGAGCAGTACTTC
>TRBD2|few|TRBV27|TRBJ2-7
CASSPSGGWDYEQYF
TGTGCCAGCAGCCCGTCGGGGGGATGGGACTACGAGCAGTACTTC
>-|few|TRBV4-1|TRBJ2-5
CASSQTDGEETQYF
TGCGCCAGCAGCCAGACGGACGGGGAAGAGACCCAGTACTTC
>-|few|TRBV7-6|TRBJ1-4
CASSAPGDRKKLFF
TGTGCCAGCAGCGCGCCCGGGGATAGGAAAAAACTGTTTTTT